Below, 3 T cell receptor beta chains from the same sample are listed, as sequenced in a study of post-analysis software for immune sequencing data. Findings and limits, study-wide: Roughly 5 TRBV segments (TRBV5-6, TRBV5-1 and TRBV20-1 among them) occurred more frequently in patients than in controls.

Their antigens remain unidentified. cDNA libraries for TCR beta contained unique molecular identifiers. TCRdb recomputed calls from the PCR reads with MiXCR, one row per CDR3 protein. The table includes under 200,000 distinct CDR3 sequences, around 29% detected once. The sequenced material came from blood. The receptor source for this set is a girl between 2 and 17 years old with multiple sclerosis.

This clonotype was counted many times. The chain joins TRBV7-8 to TRBJ2-6; 7 nucleotides line up with TRBD1. The V gene's germline CDR1 is SGHVS and CDR2 FQNEAQ. With V trimmed by 0 bases and J by 4 bases, 12 bases remained unmatched. This CDR3 contains 19 residues. DNA for the CDR3: TGTGCCAGCAGCTTAGCCCTGGGTCAGGGGGTAAGCGGGGCCAACGTCCTGACTTTC. Translation gives CASSLALGQGVSGANVLTF.

Concerning this clonotype: It is likely a read error, because the conserved phenylalanine at the end of the CDR3 is missing. The CDR3 nucleotides are TGCGCCAGCAGCTTGCCAGATATGGGAGAGACCCAGTACTAC. It encodes CASSLPDMGETQYY. The rearrangement uses TRBV5-1 and TRBJ2-5; D remains ambiguous. Germline lookup yields CDR1 SGHRS and CDR2 YFSETQ. The CDR3 totals 14 residues. Trimming took 1 base from V and 4 from J, leaving 11 bases between them.

This clonotype showed up just a few times. This sequence joins TRBV20-1 and TRBJ1-5; 7 positions match TRBD1. The CDR3 spans 16 residues. Trimming removed 7 bases from V and 1 base from J; junction bases left unmatched: 13. Germline loops: CDR1 DFQATT, CDR2 SNEGSKA (reference sequence). The CDR3 nucleotides read TGCAGTGTAGCAGGGGGGAGTATAGGGAGCAATCAGCCCCAGCATTTT. Translating gives CSVAGGSIGSNQPQHF.